Following are 8 T cell receptor beta chains from one sample sequenced in a study of T cell responses to AZD1222 COVID-19 vaccine. Using immunoSEQ multiplex PCR, the repertoire was profiled, and TCRdb retains in-frame clones only, with some absent. This table holds about 120,000 clones, around 90% found once. The sequencing used peripheral blood, collected on day 0 of AZD1222 vaccination. The receptors here all came from an adult in good health.

The gene calls are TRBV18 and TRBJ1-2; 7 bases map to TRBD1. In germline, CDR1 is KGHSH, CDR2 LQKENI. Trimming took 2 bases from V and 2 from J; bases not matched to a gene: 2. The CDR3 spans 14 residues. CDR3 protein: CASSPSGQNYGYTF. The CDR3 DNA reads TGTGCCAGCTCACCATCGGGACAGAACTATGGCTACACCTTC.

The genes are TRBV19 and TRBJ1-5, with D possibly TRBD1 on 5 matching bases. Germline loops: CDR1 LNHDA, CDR2 SQIVND (reference sequence). Trimming took off 11 bases at V and 6 bases at J, with 20 bases between the two ends. The CDR3 spans 14 residues. The CDR3 bases are TGTGCCCGCCCGGTCAGGGAGGGCGCTCAGCCCCAGCATTTT. Its translation is CARPVREGAQPQHF.

In its sample, this clone was seen once. The V gene is TRBV24-1, the J gene TRBJ1-2; a possible D gene is TRBD1 (6 bases). The CDR3 extends over 12 amino acids. V lost 2 bases, J lost 9 bases, and 9 bases lay in between. Germline V lookup: CDR1 KGHDR, CDR2 SFDVKD. DNA of the CDR3: TGTGCCACCAGTGATTCAGGGGTACGCTACACCTTC. Residues: CATSDSGVRYTF.

The V gene is TRBV6-5, the J gene TRBJ1-1, with 7 positions matching TRBD1. The CDR3 contains 11 residues. The germline V gene encodes CDR1 MNHEY and CDR2 SVGAGI. The J segment lost 9 bases and the V segment lost 7 bases, leaving 5 bases of the junction unmatched. The CDR3 sequence is CASIPGQQAFF. DNA of the CDR3: TGTGCCAGCATCCCGGGACAGCAAGCTTTCTTT.

CDR3 in DNA: TGTGCCAGCAGCGAATCCGGTGGCACAGATACGCAGTATTTT. As protein: CASSESGGTDTQYF. The chain has TRBV2 and TRBJ2-3; D gene unclear. The CDR3 totals 14 residues. Trimming left V 6 bases short and J 1 base short, with 11 bases between. Germline CDR1 SNHLY, CDR2 FYNNEI.

This chain links TRBV18 with TRBJ1-5, with TRBD1 as a possible D gene (5 bases). Trimming shortened V by 1 base and J by 0 bases, and 13 bases separated the two germline ends. The germline V gene encodes CDR1 KGHSH and CDR2 LQKENI. This CDR3 has 17 amino acids. The CDR3 DNA reads as TGTGCCAGCTCACCACTTCGTACAGGTGATAGCAATCAGCCCCAGCATTTT. Protein sequence: CASSPLRTGDSNQPQHF. Using reference TRBV18 and TRBJ1-5 for the parts outside the CDR3, the full variable domain is NAGVMQNPRHLVRRRGQEARLRCSPMKGHSHVYWYRQLPEEGLKFMVYLQKENIIDESGMPKERFSAEFPKEGPSILRIQQVVRGDSAAYFCASSPLRTGDSNQPQHFGDGTRLSIL.

The chain uses TRBV29-1 and TRBJ2-5; TRBD2 is a possible D gene (5 bases). V shed 1 base and J shed 5 bases, with 11 bases lying between them. CDR1 and CDR2 (germline): SQVTM, ANQGSEA. This CDR3 comprises 13 residues. This CDR3 reads CSVEGVAGETQYF. DNA of the CDR3: TGCAGCGTTGAAGGGGTGGCGGGCGAGACCCAGTACTTC. Complete variable domain (other parts from reference TRBV29-1 and TRBJ2-5): SAVISQKPSRDICQRGTSLTIQCQVDSQVTMMFWYRQQPGQSLTLIATANQGSEATYESGFVIDKFPISRPNLTFSTLTVSNMSPEDSSIYLCSVEGVAGETQYFGPGTRLLVL.

The chain combines TRBV6-2 or TRBV6-3 with TRBJ1-5, with D unresolved. CDR1 is MNHEY, CDR2 SVGEGT, per germline. The CDR3 extends over 12 amino acids. Trimming cost V 5 bases and J 4 bases, with 6 bases left between them. The CDR3 sequence is CASSNQNQPQHF. DNA for the CDR3: TGTGCCAGCAGTAACCAGAATCAGCCCCAGCATTTT.